One sample yielded the 28 T cell receptor beta chains listed below, sequenced in a study of blood T cells in healthy people across ages. A J-beta primer mix and a sample-barcoded 5' primer were used in a second PCR of about 6 to 12 cycles. TCRdb called the 5' RACE reads again in MiXCR, with one record for every CDR3 protein. The sample shows roughly 2 million distinct CDR3 sequences, around half of them seen only once. Input material: blood. The receptor set was obtained from a woman aged 40 to 50 in good health.

The chain employs TRBV20-1 and TRBJ2-4; 12 positions match TRBD2. Losses at the gene ends were 0 bases for V and 0 bases for J; bases not matched to a gene: 21. Looked up from germline, CDR1 is DFQATT and CDR2 is SNEGSKA (reference sequence). The CDR3 loop spans 23 amino acids. The CDR3 loop reads CSARDPGSSGGAGPRLAKNIQYF. The DNA of the CDR3 is TGCAGTGCTAGAGATCCCGGGTCTAGCGGGGGGGCCGGCCCGAGATTAGCCAAAAACATTCAGTACTTC.

The chain links TRBV12-3 or TRBV12-4 to TRBJ2-1; TRBD2 agrees at 9 bases. The J call may be in error: the DNA end matches TRBJ2-7 better. The CDR3 covers 17 residues. CDR3 protein: CASSSRRGRGGVNEQYF. The DNA of the CDR3 is TGTGCCAGCAGTTCCCGTCGTGGGCGGGGGGGCGTCAATGAGCAGTACTTC.

This clonotype was observed a few times. The rearrangement joins TRBV11-2 to TRBJ1-2; D may be TRBD1 (5 bases). V was pared by 2 bases and J by 4 bases, with 23 bases between. Germline assignment: CDR1 SGHAT and CDR2 FQNNGV. The CDR3 is 18 residues long. CDR3 in amino acids: CASSLSPPGTDYSYGYTF. In DNA form, the CDR3 reads TGTGCCAGCAGCTTATCTCCCCCGGGGACCGATTATTCCTATGGCTACACCTTC.

The J gene is TRBJ2-1, the V gene TRBV6-2 or TRBV6-3; the match to TRBD2 covers 10 bases. Unmatched junction bases numbered 7, after V lost 6 bases and J lost 8 bases. The CDR3 sequence is 14 residues long. CDR1 and CDR2 (germline): MNHEY, SVGEGT. The CDR3 bases are TGTGCCAGCAGGGAGCGGGGGGGGATGGATGAGCAGTTCTTC. Its translation: CASRERGGMDEQFF.

The genes are TRBV7-2 and TRBJ2-3; tentative D call: TRBD2 (6 bases). CDR3 length: 16 amino acids. V lost 1 base and J 6 bases, leaving 17 bases between the germline ends. CDR1 and CDR2 from the germline V gene are SGHTA and FQGNSA. Here the CDR3 reads CASSLDSAAGRDTQYF. CDR3 nucleotide sequence: TGTGCCAGCAGCTTAGATTCGGCGGCGGGGAGGGATACGCAGTATTTT.

This clonotype was counted only a few times. J is TRBJ2-5 and V is TRBV4-3; D gene unclear. Trimming removed 0 bases at V and 7 bases at J, with 9 bases between. The CDR3 is made up of 13 amino acids. Germline CDR1 LGHNA, CDR2 YSLEER. The CDR3 nucleotides are TGCGCCAGCAGCCAAGATTATTACGGGACCCAGTACTTC. This codes for CASSQDYYGTQYF.

The rearrangement joins TRBV14 to TRBJ2-5; 8 nucleotides match TRBD1. TRBJ2-7 explains the end of the DNA better; the J call may be wrong. Germline CDR1 is SGHDN and CDR2 is FVKESK. The length of the CDR3 is 14 residues. CDR3: CASSHRRGLGEQYF. In DNA form, the CDR3 reads TGTGCCAGCAGCCATCGCAGGGGGCTAGGCGAGCAGTACTTC.

The chain joins TRBV7-9 to TRBJ2-7; TRBD2 agrees at 9 bases. CDR1 SEHNR and CDR2 FQNEAQ come from the germline V gene (reference sequence). The CDR3 is 15 amino acids. The junction had 4 bases not matched to a gene; V was cut back by 2 bases and J by 2 bases. This chain's CDR3 is CASSLRSSGTYEQYF. The CDR3 DNA follows: TGTGCCAGCAGCTTAAGGTCTAGCGGGACCTACGAGCAGTACTTC.

This chain uses TRBV27 with TRBJ2-7; 9 bases are a match to TRBD1. The CDR3 totals 15 residues. CDR1 is MNHEY and CDR2 is SMNVEV in the germline V gene (reference sequence). Unmatched junction bases numbered 6, after V lost 0 bases and J lost 6 bases. The CDR3, as DNA: TGTGCCAGCAGTTTATCGCCGGGACAGGGATCCGAGCAGTACTTC. This translates into CASSLSPGQGSEQYF.

V gene TRBV20-1 combines with J gene TRBJ2-7, with a possible D match to TRBD1 (6 bases). Trimming removed 5 bases at V and 2 bases at J, with 16 bases between. The CDR3 spans 14 residues. Per germline, CDR1 DFQATT and CDR2 SNEGSKA (reference sequence). The CDR3 nucleotides are TGCAGTGCTGAGTGGGCACAGGGTCCCTACGAGCAGTACTTC. Protein sequence: CSAEWAQGPYEQYF.

This rearrangement joins TRBV6-2 or TRBV6-3 to TRBJ1-6; 8 bases map to TRBD1. The V gene's germline CDR1 is MNHEY and CDR2 SVGEGT. The CDR3 runs to 13 residues. The V and J ends lost 10 bases and 14 bases, in that order; junction bases with no gene match: 13. The CDR3 bases are TGTGCCAACCCCGACAGGGGCGCGTTGGCCCTCCACTTT. This encodes CANPDRGALALHF.

This chain links TRBV6-1 with TRBJ2-1, with 12 nucleotides matching TRBD2. Germline values: CDR1 MNHNS, CDR2 SASEGT. The CDR3 spans 14 residues. V was clipped by 7 bases and J by 5 bases; unmatched bases: 3. The CDR3 nucleotides read TGTGCCAGCATCTGGACTAGCGGGGACAATGAGCAGTTCTTC. This gives the protein CASIWTSGDNEQFF.

This chain uses TRBV5-1 with TRBJ1-1; D is perhaps TRBD1 (5 bases). The CDR3 is made up of 13 amino acids. The V gene lost 4 bases and the J gene lost 4 bases, with 11 bases spanning the gap. The V gene's germline CDR1 is SGHRS and CDR2 YFSETQ. CDR3: CASSVTDGTEAFF. CDR3 DNA sequence: TGCGCCAGCAGCGTGACAGATGGCACTGAAGCTTTCTTT.

The genes are TRBV6-2 or TRBV6-3 and TRBJ1-5; weak D call: TRBD1 (5 bases). The germline gives CDR1 MNHEY, CDR2 SVGEGT. V lost 5 bases and J lost 0, with 11 bases in between. The length of the CDR3 is 15 residues. CDR3 residues: CASSTGAYSNQPQHF. Here the CDR3 DNA reads TGTGCCAGCAGTACCGGGGCCTATAGCAATCAGCCCCAGCATTTT.

This clonotype was counted a few times. The chain uses TRBV7-2 and TRBJ2-5; D gene ambiguous. The ends were cut back, 5 bases at V and 1 base at J, with 11 bases in the middle. Germline V gene data show CDR1 as SGHTA and CDR2 as FQGNSA. This CDR3 is 14 amino acids long. CDR3 loop: CASSQLESQETQYF. The CDR3 coding sequence is TGTGCCAGCAGCCAGCTAGAGTCCCAAGAGACCCAGTACTTC.

The table lists this clonotype with a few counts. V is TRBV6-2 or TRBV6-3 and J is TRBJ2-7; perhaps TRBD2 as D (6 bases). The germline gives CDR1 MNHEY, CDR2 SVGEGT. The CDR3 covers 12 residues. Deletions cut 4 bases from V and 7 bases from J, with 11 bases between. The CDR3 sequence: CASSSVGGEQYF. The CDR3 DNA sequence: TGTGCCAGCAGTTCCGTGGGAGGTGAGCAGTACTTC.

The chain is built from TRBV21-1 and TRBJ2-6; TRBD1 reflects the table's D call only, with no check against the DNA. TRBV21-1 is annotated as a pseudogene. The CDR3 spans 18 residues. CDR3 in DNA: TGTGCCAGCAGCAACGGCGGGGCCTTTGACTCTGGGGCCAACGTCCTGACTTTC. Encoded protein: CASSNGGAFDSGANVLTF.

This sequence joins TRBV6-1 and TRBJ2-3; 8 nucleotides align to TRBD1. The CDR3 is made up of 16 amino acids. Germline trimming cut 5 bases from V and 2 bases from J; bases unmatched to any gene: 9. Germline lookup yields CDR1 MNHNS and CDR2 SASEGT. CDR3 nucleotides: TGTGCCAGCAGTAGGTCCCGGACAGGGTACACAGATACGCAGTATTTT. Amino acids: CASSRSRTGYTDTQYF.

The chain combines TRBV11-3 with TRBJ2-6; 8 bases are shared with TRBD2. This CDR3 comprises 18 residues. The germline V gene has CDR1 SGHNT and CDR2 YENEEA. The trim removed 1 base at V and 3 bases at J, leaving 8 bases unmatched. CDR3 in amino acids: CASSLGLAGTLGANVLTF. The DNA of the CDR3 is TGTGCCAGCAGCTTAGGGCTAGCGGGTACTCTTGGGGCCAACGTCCTGACTTTC.

The rearrangement uses TRBV6-1 and TRBJ2-7; tentatively, D is TRBD2 (7 bases). The CDR3 spans 15 residues. Deletions cut 3 bases from V and 2 bases from J, with 14 bases between. Per germline, CDR1 MNHNS and CDR2 SASEGT. DNA of the CDR3: TGTGCCAGCAGTGAGCCGGGGGGCCCTACCTACGAGCAGTACTTC. This codes for CASSEPGGPTYEQYF.

CDR3 residues: CATRDRGHLGETQYF. The CDR3 coding sequence is TGTGCCACCAGGGACAGGGGCCACTTAGGGGAGACCCAGTACTTC. V gene TRBV24-1 combines with J gene TRBJ2-5, with 9 bases aligning to TRBD1. The CDR3 sequence is 15 residues long. The germline gives CDR1 KGHDR, CDR2 SFDVKD. Unmatched junction bases numbered 10, after V lost 7 bases and J lost 5 bases.

The chain joins TRBV7-6 to TRBJ2-7, with unresolved D. The CDR3 extends over 15 amino acids. The ends were cut back, 2 bases at V and 5 bases at J, with 16 bases in the middle. Germline CDR1 is SGHVS and CDR2 is FNYEAQ. CDR3 nucleotide sequence: TGTGCCAGCAGCTTAAGTTCCAGGCGCCCTAACGAGCAGTACTTC. The encoded protein is CASSLSSRRPNEQYF.

The V and J genes are TRBV20-1 and TRBJ2-1; 9 bases fit TRBD1. CDR1 is DFQATT and CDR2 is SNEGSKA in the germline V gene (reference sequence). Germline trimming cut 3 bases from V and 13 bases from J; bases unmatched to any gene: 4. CDR3 length equals 11 residues. Written as DNA, the CDR3 is TGCAGTGCTAGGGGGACAGGGAATCAGTTCTTC. The encoded protein is CSARGTGNQFF.

V is TRBV7-9 and J is TRBJ1-2; D possibly corresponds to TRBD1 (5 bases). The CDR3 sequence is 16 residues long. Germline V CDR1 and CDR2: SEHNR, FQNEAQ (reference sequence). V lost 5 bases, J lost 7 bases, and 23 bases lay in between. Here the CDR3 reads CASSTGSRQGFSGYTF. The CDR3 DNA sequence: TGTGCCAGCAGCACGGGTAGTCGTCAGGGTTTTTCTGGCTACACCTTC. Variable domain in full (rest from reference TRBV7-9 and TRBJ1-2): DTGVSQNPRHKITKRGQNVTFRCDPISEHNRLYWYRQTLGQGPEFLTYFQNEAQLEKSRLLSDRFSAERPKGSFSTLEIQRTEQGDSAMYLCASSTGSRQGFSGYTFGSGTRLTVV.

The J gene is TRBJ1-1, the V gene TRBV15, with D possibly TRBD1 on 5 matching bases. Looked up from germline, CDR1 is LNHNV and CDR2 is YYDKDF (reference sequence). Trimming took off 0 bases at V and 7 bases at J, with 12 bases between the two ends. This CDR3 has 14 amino acids. As DNA, the CDR3 is TGTGCCACCAGCAGAGATAAGGGGCCAGATGAAGCTTTCTTT. This codes for CATSRDKGPDEAFF.

This clonotype appeared a few times. V and J are TRBV5-1 and TRBJ2-5, with 10 bases that match TRBD2. This CDR3 region has 15 residues. V gave up 4 bases and J gave up 2 bases; unmatched junction bases: 5. Germline lookup yields CDR1 SGHRS and CDR2 YFSETQ. This chain's CDR3 is CASSRTLAGQETQYF. The DNA for the CDR3 is TGCGCCAGCAGCCGAACACTAGCGGGGCAAGAGACCCAGTACTTC.

J is TRBJ1-1 and V is TRBV7-2, with D unresolved. The V gene lost 1 base and the J gene lost 3 bases, with 9 bases spanning the gap. CDR1 SGHTA and CDR2 FQGNSA come from the germline V gene. This CDR3 spans 14 amino acids. The chain's CDR3 is CASSLGGSYTEAFF. In DNA form, the CDR3 reads TGTGCCAGCAGCTTAGGGGGATCGTACACTGAAGCTTTCTTT.

This sequence joins TRBV4-3 and TRBJ2-7; 11 bases agree with TRBD2. J was trimmed by 4 bases and V by 2 bases; bases with no gene match: 1. The CDR3 length is 14 residues. The germline V gene has CDR1 LGHNA and CDR2 YSLEER. The DNA of the CDR3 is TGCGCCAGCAGCCAAAGACTAGCGGGGTACGAGCAGTACTTC. Amino acid sequence: CASSQRLAGYEQYF.